Listed here are 27 T cell receptor beta chains from one sample, sequenced in a study of blood T cell repertoires in COVID-19. The protocol was immunoSEQ multiplex PCR, while the TCRdb copy is restricted to in-frame clones and leaves out a portion. The table has about 250,000 clones, roughly 84% seen once; the top ten hold 27%. The sequenced sample was peripheral blood. Receptors were obtained from a man aged 35-49 years with acute or convalescent COVID-19.

The chain combines TRBV5-1 with TRBJ2-3; the D gene is possibly TRBD1 (6 bases). Germline values: CDR1 SGHRS, CDR2 YFSETQ. The CDR3 consists of 16 residues. Trimming took 0 bases from V and 0 from J, leaving 11 bases between them. The CDR3 is CASSLDGQPSTDTQYF. The DNA of the CDR3 is TGCGCCAGCAGCTTGGATGGACAGCCAAGCACAGATACGCAGTATTTT.

The rearrangement uses TRBV6-4 and TRBJ2-4; a possible D gene is TRBD2 (7 bases). Germline CDR1 reads MRHNA; CDR2 reads SNTAGT. V was pared by 4 bases and J by 6 bases, with 13 bases between. This CDR3 comprises 14 residues. The CDR3: CASSVEGGRNIQYF. The CDR3 bases are TGTGCCAGCAGTGTGGAGGGGGGGCGAAACATTCAGTACTTC.

V is TRBV6-5 and J is TRBJ1-2, with unresolved D. V was trimmed by 6 bases and J by 4 bases, leaving 15 bases between them. From germline, CDR1 is MNHEY and CDR2 SVGAGI. CDR3 length: 14 amino acids. The CDR3 DNA reads as TGTGCCAGCAGGAGCCGTAGACGGAGCTATGGCTACACCTTC. This codes for CASRSRRRSYGYTF.

This chain joins TRBV6-7 and TRBJ2-3; TRBD2 matches at 9 bases. TRBV6-7 is classed as an ORF, of uncertain function. This CDR3 has 18 residues. V was clipped by 4 bases and J by 1 base; unmatched bases: 12. The CDR3 DNA is TGTGCCAGCAGTTCCGCCCCGTCTAGCGGGATGGGCACAGATACGCAGTATTTT. This gives the protein CASSSAPSSGMGTDTQYF.

CDR3 residues: CASRASGGVGTYEQYF. The CDR3 DNA reads TGTGCCAGCAGAGCTAGCGGGGGTGTCGGTACCTACGAGCAGTACTTC. The chain is built from TRBV27 and TRBJ2-7; 10 nucleotides agree with TRBD2. Trimming cost V 6 bases and J 2 bases; bases outside gene matches: 10. CDR3 length equals 16 residues. Germline V gene sequence: CDR1 MNHEY, CDR2 SMNVEV (reference sequence).

This clone has a handful of counts. V usage is TRBV6-5 and J usage is TRBJ1-2, with D maybe TRBD1 (5 bases). Germline V gene sequence: CDR1 MNHEY, CDR2 SVGAGI. Trimming shortened V by 6 bases and J by 4 bases, and 15 bases separated the two germline ends. This CDR3 is built from 14 residues. The CDR3 spells CASSHDRAPYGYTF. DNA of the CDR3: TGTGCCAGCAGCCATGACAGAGCCCCCTATGGCTACACCTTC.

The J gene is TRBJ1-2, the V gene TRBV6-5; D call uncertain. Germline CDR1 reads MNHEY; CDR2 reads SVGAGI. V lost 6 bases and J 4 bases, leaving 15 bases between the germline ends. The CDR3 contains 14 residues. The CDR3 protein is CASRPGEDGYGYTF. The CDR3, as DNA: TGTGCCAGCAGGCCCGGGGAGGACGGCTATGGCTACACCTTC.

V gene TRBV18 combines with J gene TRBJ2-7, with TRBD1 matching over 8 bases. Germline CDR1 reads KGHSH; CDR2 reads LQKENI. The CDR3 length is 15 residues. V lost 4 bases to trimming and J lost 3 bases; unmatched junction nucleotides: 8. The CDR3 loop reads CASSLPGQVFYEQYF. CDR3 nucleotides: TGTGCCAGCTCACTTCCGGGACAGGTCTTCTACGAGCAGTACTTC.

The chain combines TRBV5-1 with TRBJ2-3; possible D gene TRBD2, 5 bases. The CDR3 covers 14 residues. Between the trimmed V and J ends, which lost 3 bases and 2 bases, there was a span of 10 bases. Germline-derived CDR1 and CDR2 are SGHRS and YFSETQ. The CDR3 nucleotides are TGCGCCAGCAGCTCGCGGACTTCCACAGATACGCAGTATTTT. This sequence encodes CASSSRTSTDTQYF.

The V call is TRBV7-9, the J call TRBJ2-7; tentatively, D is TRBD1 (6 bases). Per the germline V gene, CDR1 is SEHNR and CDR2 is FQNEAQ (reference sequence). V was trimmed by 5 bases and J by 5 bases, leaving 19 bases between them. The CDR3 loop spans 15 amino acids. CDR3 sequence (DNA): TGTGCCAGCAGCCCACAGGGTCGTTTTGGCAACGAGCAGTACTTC. The encoded protein is CASSPQGRFGNEQYF.

This sequence joins TRBV13 and TRBJ2-7; the D gene is possibly TRBD1 (6 bases). The CDR3 runs to 14 residues. V gave up 2 bases and J gave up 6 bases, with 14 bases separating them. Germline V gene data show CDR1 as PRHDT and CDR2 as FYEKMQ (reference sequence). The CDR3 DNA sequence: TGTGCCAGCAGCTTAAACACAGGGAAGGGCGAGCAGTACTTC. It encodes CASSLNTGKGEQYF.

J is TRBJ1-3 and V is TRBV7-2; D unresolved. V was shortened by 4 bases and J by 0 bases, with 10 bases between the two germline ends. The length of the CDR3 is 15 residues. CDR1 is SGHTA and CDR2 is FQGNSA in the germline V gene. CDR3 DNA sequence: TGTGCCAGCAGCTACTTACAGAGCTCTGGAAACACCATATATTTT. Amino acids: CASSYLQSSGNTIYF. Based on the CDR3 plus reference TRBV7-2 and TRBJ1-3, the full variable domain is GAGVSQSPSNKVTEKGKDVELRCDPISGHTALYWYRQSLGQGLEFLIYFQGNSAPDKSGLPSDRFSAERTGGSVSTLTIQRTQQEDSAVYLCASSYLQSSGNTIYFGEGSWLTVV.

The chain recombines TRBV2 with TRBJ1-1; 9 positions match TRBD1. The junction had 8 bases not matched to a gene; V was cut back by 6 bases and J by 3 bases. CDR3 size: 15 residues. Germline CDR1 and CDR2: SNHLY and FYNNEI. CDR3 residues: CASRGGTGMYTEAFF. CDR3 in DNA: TGTGCCAGCAGGGGGGGGACAGGGATGTACACTGAAGCTTTCTTT.

This sequence joins TRBV7-7 and TRBJ2-2, with a weak D call TRBD2 (6 bases). The CDR3 has 16 amino acids. Germline assignment: CDR1 SSHAT and CDR2 FNYEAQ (reference sequence). The V end lost 3 bases, the J end lost 5 bases, and 16 bases lay between the germline ends. CDR3 DNA: TGTGCCAGCAGCTTTGGAACGGGAGAAGTGACCGGGGAGCTGTTTTTT. Translating it yields CASSFGTGEVTGELFF.

The rearrangement links TRBV7-8 to TRBJ2-5; 14 bases fit TRBD2. The CDR3 consists of 17 residues. From germline, CDR1 is SGHVS and CDR2 FQNEAQ. Trimming took 1 base from V and 4 from J; bases not matched to a gene: 5. For the CDR3, the DNA is TGTGCCAGCAGCTTAGGGGGGACTAGCGGGAGCGGAGAGACCCAGTACTTC. Translating it yields CASSLGGTSGSGETQYF.

The rearrangement joins TRBV30 to TRBJ1-3, with 8 bases fitting TRBD1. CDR1 is GTSNPN, CDR2 SVGIG, per germline (reference sequence). J lost 0 bases, V lost 1 base, and 5 bases had no gene match. CDR3 size: 16 residues. The CDR3 is CAWSGGTGFSGNTIYF. For the CDR3, the DNA is TGTGCCTGGAGTGGGGGGACAGGCTTCTCTGGAAACACCATATATTTT.

This clone was detected only once. This rearrangement joins TRBV5-1 to TRBJ2-1; 11 nucleotides align to TRBD2. Germline CDR1 SGHRS, CDR2 YFSETQ. This CDR3 region has 18 residues. Trimming took 2 bases from V and 5 from J; bases not matched to a gene: 12. The CDR3: CASSLRAGLAGLNNEQFF. The CDR3 DNA is TGCGCCAGCAGCTTAAGGGCAGGACTAGCGGGTCTTAACAATGAGCAGTTCTTC.

The chain uses TRBV5-8 and TRBJ2-7; TRBD1 is a possible D gene (5 bases). The V end lost 2 bases, the J end lost 2 bases, and 8 bases lay between the germline ends. This CDR3 is built from 13 residues. In germline, CDR1 is SGHTS, CDR2 YDEGEE. CDR3 bases: TGTGCCAGCAGCTTTCAGGGTACCTACGAGCAGTACTTC. It codes for CASSFQGTYEQYF. The whole variable domain, filled in from reference TRBV5-8 and TRBJ2-7, reads EAGVTQSPTHLIKTRGQQATLRCSPISGHTSVYWYQQALGLGLQFLLWYDEGEERNRGNFPPRFSGRQFPNYSSELNVNALELEDSALYLCASSFQGTYEQYFGPGTRLTVT.

The chain is built from TRBV7-3 and TRBJ2-3; TRBD2 matches 9 bases. Germline values: CDR1 SGHTA, CDR2 FQGTGA. This CDR3 has 16 residues. Trimming took 3 bases from V and 2 from J; bases not matched to a gene: 6. CDR3 nucleotides: TGTGCCAGCAGCTTCTTAGCGGGAGCGAACACAGATACGCAGTATTTT. Translating it yields CASSFLAGANTDTQYF.

The chain's CDR3 is CASSSPTGGLNYGYTF. CDR3 nucleotide sequence: TGTGCCAGTAGTAGCCCGACAGGGGGACTCAACTATGGCTACACCTTC. This chain connects TRBV19 to TRBJ1-2; 9 nucleotides agree with TRBD1. V dropped 4 bases and J dropped 2; count of bases not matched to a gene: 8. Germline V gene sequence: CDR1 LNHDA, CDR2 SQIVND (reference sequence). The CDR3 loop spans 16 amino acids. The whole variable domain, remainder taken from reference TRBV19 and TRBJ1-2, is DGGITQSPKYLFRKEGQNVTLSCEQNLNHDAMYWYRQDPGQGLRLIYYSQIVNDFQKGDIAEGYSVSREKKESFPLTVTSAQKNPTAFYLCASSSPTGGLNYGYTFGSGTRLTVV.

In this sample, this clone turned up a few times. The V gene is TRBV18, the J gene TRBJ1-1; tentatively, D is TRBD1 (5 bases). Germline lookup yields CDR1 KGHSH and CDR2 LQKENI. CDR3 length: 14 residues. Trimming removed 6 bases from V and 10 bases from J, with 21 bases in between. CDR3 loop: CASSLPGGTRSAFF. CDR3 in DNA: TGTGCCAGCTCTCTTCCGGGAGGGACCCGGTCAGCTTTCTTT.

V and J are TRBV19 and TRBJ2-2, with D tentatively TRBD1 (6 bases). V lost 7 bases and J 5 bases, leaving 8 bases between the germline ends. Germline loops: CDR1 LNHDA, CDR2 SQIVND (reference sequence). CDR3 length equals 12 residues. This CDR3 is CASTGVTGELFF. For the CDR3, the DNA is TGTGCCAGTACAGGGGTGACCGGGGAGCTGTTTTTT.

The rearrangement uses TRBV6-5 and TRBJ1-6; D not certain. Trimming shortened V by 7 bases and J by 7 bases, and 14 bases separated the two germline ends. The CDR3 totals 14 residues. Germline CDR1 and CDR2: MNHEY and SVGAGI. CDR3 sequence (DNA): TGTGCCAGCACCACACGGGAGGGCAATTCACCCCTCCACTTT. Amino acids: CASTTREGNSPLHF.

The V and J genes are TRBV23-1 and TRBJ2-7; D is unresolved. TRBV23-1 is an open reading frame, and its role is uncertain. V was cut by 8 bases and J by 9 bases, with 11 bases left in between. This CDR3 has 10 residues. In DNA form, the CDR3 reads TGCGCCAGCCGACTCTTGGGGCAGTACTTC. This sequence encodes CASRLLGQYF.

V gene TRBV3-1 (or the pseudogene TRBV3-2) combines with J gene TRBJ2-1; 14 bases are shared with TRBD2. V shed 1 base and J 2 bases; nucleotides not matched to a gene: 7. Germline V gene data show CDR1 as LGHDT and CDR2 as YNNKEL (reference sequence). The CDR3 consists of 19 residues. DNA for the CDR3: TGTGCCAGCAGCCAAGGGACTAGCGGGAGGTTTGGAGCCTACAATGAGCAGTTCTTC. It translates to CASSQGTSGRFGAYNEQFF.

V usage is TRBV29-1 and J usage is TRBJ2-1, with a possible D match to TRBD1 (6 bases). In germline, CDR1 is SQVTM, CDR2 ANQGSEA. The length of the CDR3 is 13 residues. V lost 6 bases to trimming and J lost 5 bases, with 14 bases between them. The DNA of the CDR3 is TGCAGCGTAGCTACAGGGTTCGACAATGAGCAGTTCTTC. Translating it yields CSVATGFDNEQFF.

The V and J genes are TRBV7-2 and TRBJ1-1, with a tentative D call TRBD1 (5 bases). Germline V lookup: CDR1 SGHTA, CDR2 FQGNSA. The CDR3 is 16 amino acids. V dropped 6 bases and J dropped 5 bases, with 22 bases sitting between them. CDR3 in DNA: TGTGCCAGCAGTACCCCCGGCGGGGCAGGTGGGACTGAAGCTTTCTTT. Protein: CASSTPGGAGGTEAFF.